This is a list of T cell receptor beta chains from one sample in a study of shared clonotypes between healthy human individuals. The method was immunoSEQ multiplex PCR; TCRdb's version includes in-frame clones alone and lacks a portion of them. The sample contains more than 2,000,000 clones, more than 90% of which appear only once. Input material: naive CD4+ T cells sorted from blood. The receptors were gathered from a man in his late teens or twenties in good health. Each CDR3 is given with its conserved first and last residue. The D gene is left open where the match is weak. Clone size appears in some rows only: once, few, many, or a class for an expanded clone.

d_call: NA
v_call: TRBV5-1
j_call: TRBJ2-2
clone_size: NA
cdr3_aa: CASSSGGWNTGELFF
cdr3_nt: TGCGCCAGCAGTTCGGGCGGATGGAACACCGGGGAGCTGTTTTTT

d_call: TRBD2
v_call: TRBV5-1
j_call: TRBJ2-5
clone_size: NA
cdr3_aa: CASSAETSGGGETQYF
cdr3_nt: TGCGCCAGCAGCGCTGAGACTAGCGGGGGAGGAGAGACCCAGTACTTC

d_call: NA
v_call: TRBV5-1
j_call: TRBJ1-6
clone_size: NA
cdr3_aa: CASSLAYREDNSPLHF
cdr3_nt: TGCGCCAGCAGCTTGGCGTACAGGGAAGATAATTCACCCCTCCACTTT

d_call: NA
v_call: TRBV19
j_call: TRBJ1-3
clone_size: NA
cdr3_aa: CASSIGVGNTIYF
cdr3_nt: TGTGCCAGTAGTATCGGGGTCGGAAACACCATATATTTT

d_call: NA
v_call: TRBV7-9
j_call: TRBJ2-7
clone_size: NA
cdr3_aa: CASSLTPPGYEQYF
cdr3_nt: TGTGCCAGCAGCTTAACCCCCCCCGGTTACGAGCAGTACTTC

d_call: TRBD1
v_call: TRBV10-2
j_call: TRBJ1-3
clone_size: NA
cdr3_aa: CASSTGAGNTIYF
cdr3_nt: TGCGCCAGCAGTACAGGGGCTGGAAACACCATATATTTT

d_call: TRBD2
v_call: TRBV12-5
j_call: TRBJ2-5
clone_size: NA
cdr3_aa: CASGLGTGTTETQYF
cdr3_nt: TGTGCTAGTGGTTTGGGGACCGGGACTACAGAGACCCAGTACTTC

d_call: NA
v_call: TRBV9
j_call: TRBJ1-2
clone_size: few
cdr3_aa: CASSVSPDANYGYTF
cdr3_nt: TGTGCCAGCAGCGTGTCCCCGGACGCCAACTATGGCTACACCTTC

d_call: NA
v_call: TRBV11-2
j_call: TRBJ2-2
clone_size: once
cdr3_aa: CASSPEGELFF
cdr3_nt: TGTGCCAGCAGCCCGGAGGGGGAGCTGTTTTTT

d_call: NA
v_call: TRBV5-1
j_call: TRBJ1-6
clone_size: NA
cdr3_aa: CASSTTGSSYNSPLHF
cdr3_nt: TGCGCCAGCAGCACCACCGGGAGCTCCTATAATTCACCCCTCCACTTT

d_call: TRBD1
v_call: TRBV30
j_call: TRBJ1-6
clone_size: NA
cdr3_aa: CAWRRTGDSYNSPLHF
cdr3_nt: TGTGCCTGGAGGCGGACAGGGGATAGCTATAATTCACCCCTCCACTTT

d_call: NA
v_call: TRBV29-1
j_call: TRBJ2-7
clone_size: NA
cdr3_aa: CSVEDQGVVSQYF
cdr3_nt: TGCAGCGTTGAAGATCAAGGGGTGGTGTCGCAGTACTTC

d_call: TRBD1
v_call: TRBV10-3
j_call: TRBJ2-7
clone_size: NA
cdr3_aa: CAISAGTGYEQYF
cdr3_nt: TGTGCCATCAGTGCCGGGACAGGTTACGAGCAGTACTTC

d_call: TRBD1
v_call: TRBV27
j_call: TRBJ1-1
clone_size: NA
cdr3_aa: CASAKEDRRNTEAFF
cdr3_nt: TGTGCCAGCGCTAAAGAGGACAGGAGGAACACTGAAGCTTTCTTT

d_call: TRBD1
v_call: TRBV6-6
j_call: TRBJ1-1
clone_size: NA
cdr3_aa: CASTRTGRTEAFF
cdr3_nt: TGTGCCAGCACCAGGACAGGGAGGACTGAAGCTTTCTTT

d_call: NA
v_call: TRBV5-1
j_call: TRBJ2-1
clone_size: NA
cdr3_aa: CASSFDGGVVNEQFF
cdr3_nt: TGCGCCAGCAGCTTTGACGGGGGAGTGGTTAATGAGCAGTTCTTC

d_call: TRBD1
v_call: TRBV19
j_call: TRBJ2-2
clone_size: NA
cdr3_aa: CATRRDRDGGELFF
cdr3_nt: TGTGCCACGCGCCGGGACAGGGACGGCGGGGAGCTGTTTTTT

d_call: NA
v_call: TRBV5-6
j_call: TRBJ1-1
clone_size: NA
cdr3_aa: CASSLPGWNTEAFF
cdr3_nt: TGTGCCAGCAGCTTGCCAGGGTGGAACACTGAAGCTTTCTTT

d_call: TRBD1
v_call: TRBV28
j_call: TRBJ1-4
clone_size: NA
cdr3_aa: CASSPPGQGNEKLFF
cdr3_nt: TGTGCCAGCAGTCCCCCGGGACAGGGTAATGAAAAACTGTTTTTT

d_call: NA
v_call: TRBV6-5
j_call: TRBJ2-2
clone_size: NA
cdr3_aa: CASRAGGVATGELFF
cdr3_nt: TGTGCCAGCAGGGCTGGAGGGGTTGCCACCGGGGAGCTGTTTTTT

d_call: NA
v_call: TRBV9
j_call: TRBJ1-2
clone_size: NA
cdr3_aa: CASSARGQSNYGYTF
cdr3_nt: TGTGCCAGCAGCGCCCGAGGACAGTCTAACTATGGCTACACCTTC

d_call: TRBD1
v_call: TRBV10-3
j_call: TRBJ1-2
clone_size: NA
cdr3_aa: CAIGTGGAGGYTF
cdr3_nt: TGTGCCATCGGAACAGGGGGCGCAGGTGGCTACACCTTC

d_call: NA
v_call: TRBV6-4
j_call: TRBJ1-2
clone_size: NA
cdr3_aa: CASSGGYGYTF
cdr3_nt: TGTGCCAGCAGTGGGGGATATGGCTACACCTTC

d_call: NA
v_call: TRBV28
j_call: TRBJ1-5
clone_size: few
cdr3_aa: CASSTIRGWDQPQHF
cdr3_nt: TGTGCCAGCAGTACGATACGGGGTTGGGATCAGCCCCAGCATTTT

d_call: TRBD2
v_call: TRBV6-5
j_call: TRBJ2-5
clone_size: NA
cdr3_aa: CASSNPTSGQETQYF
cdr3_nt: TGTGCCAGCAGTAACCCGACTAGCGGCCAAGAGACCCAGTACTTC

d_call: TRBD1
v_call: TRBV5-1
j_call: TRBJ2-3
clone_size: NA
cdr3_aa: CASSVTGPDTQYF
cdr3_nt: TGCGCCAGCAGCGTGACAGGGCCCGATACGCAGTATTTT

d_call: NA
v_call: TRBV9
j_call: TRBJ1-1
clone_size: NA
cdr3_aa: CASSVAAGALGGTEAFF
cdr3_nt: TGTGCCAGCAGCGTAGCTGCGGGGGCCCTGGGGGGCACTGAAGCTTTCTTT

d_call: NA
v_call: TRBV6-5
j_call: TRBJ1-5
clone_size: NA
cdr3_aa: CASSYRLGDQPQHF
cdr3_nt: TGTGCCAGCAGTTACCGGTTGGGGGATCAGCCCCAGCATTTT

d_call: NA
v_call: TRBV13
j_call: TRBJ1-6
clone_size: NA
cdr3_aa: CASSLVGQSNSPLHF
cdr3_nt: TGTGCCAGCAGCTTAGTCGGTCAGAGTAATTCACCCCTCCACTTT

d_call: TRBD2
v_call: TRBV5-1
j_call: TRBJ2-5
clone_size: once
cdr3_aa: CASSLRLAEETQYF
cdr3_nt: TGCGCCAGCAGCTTACGACTAGCGGAAGAGACCCAGTACTTC

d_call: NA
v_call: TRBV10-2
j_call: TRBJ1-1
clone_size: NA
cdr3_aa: CASRKKADTEAFF
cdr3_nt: TGCGCCAGCAGGAAAAAAGCTGACACTGAAGCTTTCTTT

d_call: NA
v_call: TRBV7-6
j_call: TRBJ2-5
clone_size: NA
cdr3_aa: CASSLRTRGTPQETQYF
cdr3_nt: TGTGCCAGCAGCTTAAGGACCCGCGGGACACCGCAAGAGACCCAGTACTTC

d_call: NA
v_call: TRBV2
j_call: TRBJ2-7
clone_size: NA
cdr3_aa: CASSPLARDEQYF
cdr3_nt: TGTGCCAGCAGTCCGTTGGCTCGGGACGAGCAGTACTTC

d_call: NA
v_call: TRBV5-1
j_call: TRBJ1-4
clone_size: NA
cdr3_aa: CASIQRPGVNEKLFF
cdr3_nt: TGCGCCAGCATTCAGCGTCCGGGAGTTAATGAAAAACTGTTTTTT

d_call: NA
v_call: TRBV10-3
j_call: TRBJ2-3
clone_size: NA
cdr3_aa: CAISAGIAQYF
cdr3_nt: TGTGCCATCAGTGCCGGGATAGCGCAGTATTTT

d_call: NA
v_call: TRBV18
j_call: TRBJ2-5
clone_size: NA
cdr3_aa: CASSPPGSGETQYF
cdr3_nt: TGTGCCAGCTCACCACCGGGGTCGGGGGAGACCCAGTACTTC

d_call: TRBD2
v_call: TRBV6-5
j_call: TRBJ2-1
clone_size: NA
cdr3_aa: CASSYGLAGGRGEQFF
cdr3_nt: TGTGCCAGCAGTTACGGGCTAGCGGGAGGCCGGGGTGAGCAGTTCTTC

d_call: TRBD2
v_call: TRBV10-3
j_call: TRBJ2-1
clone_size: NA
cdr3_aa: CAISEPSGSYNEQFF
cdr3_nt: TGTGCCATCAGTGAACCTAGCGGCAGCTACAATGAGCAGTTCTTC

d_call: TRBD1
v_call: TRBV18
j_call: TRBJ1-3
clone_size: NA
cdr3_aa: CASSTGQGNTIYF
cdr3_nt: TGTGCCAGCTCTACGGGACAGGGAAACACCATATATTTT

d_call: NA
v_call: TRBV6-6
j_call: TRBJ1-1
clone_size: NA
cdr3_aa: CASSYSLRMNTEAFF
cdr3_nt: TGTGCCAGCAGTTACTCGTTACGGATGAACACTGAAGCTTTCTTT

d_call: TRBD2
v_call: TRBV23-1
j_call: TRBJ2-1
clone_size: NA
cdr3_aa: CASSFSGRGFYNEQFF
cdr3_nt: TGCGCCAGCAGTTTTAGCGGGAGAGGATTCTACAATGAGCAGTTCTTC

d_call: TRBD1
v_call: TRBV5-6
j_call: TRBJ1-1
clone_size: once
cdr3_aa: CASSSTGGLSGTEAFF
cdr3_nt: TGTGCCAGCAGCTCCACAGGGGGTTTAAGCGGCACTGAAGCTTTCTTT

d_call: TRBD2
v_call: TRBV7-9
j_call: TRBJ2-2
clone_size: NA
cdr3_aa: CASSAGTSVTGELFF
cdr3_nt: TGTGCCAGCAGCGCCGGGACTAGCGTTACCGGGGAGCTGTTTTTT

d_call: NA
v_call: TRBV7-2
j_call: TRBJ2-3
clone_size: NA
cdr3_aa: CASSRDDTDTQYF
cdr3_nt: TGTGCCAGCAGCCGGGACGATACAGATACGCAGTATTTT

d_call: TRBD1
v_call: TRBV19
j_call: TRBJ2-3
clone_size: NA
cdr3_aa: CASSPTGSQTDTQYF
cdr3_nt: TGTGCCAGTAGCCCGACAGGGTCCCAGACAGATACGCAGTATTTT

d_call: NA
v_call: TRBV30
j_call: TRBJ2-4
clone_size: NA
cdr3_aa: CAFMEGSKNIQYF
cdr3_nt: TGTGCCTTCATGGAGGGGTCCAAAAACATTCAGTACTTC

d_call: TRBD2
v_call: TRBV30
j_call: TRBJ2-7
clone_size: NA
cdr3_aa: CAWSARFGTIFYEQYF
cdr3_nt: TGTGCCTGGAGTGCACGTTTTGGGACTATCTTCTACGAGCAGTACTTC

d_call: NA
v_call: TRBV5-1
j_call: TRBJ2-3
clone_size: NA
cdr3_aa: CASSLQGTAGDTQYF
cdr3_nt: TGCGCCAGCAGCTTGCAAGGGACCGCCGGGGATACGCAGTATTTT

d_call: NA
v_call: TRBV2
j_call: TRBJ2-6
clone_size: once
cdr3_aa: CASIETYTSGANVLTF
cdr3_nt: TGTGCCAGCATTGAAACCTATACCTCTGGGGCCAACGTCCTGACTTTC

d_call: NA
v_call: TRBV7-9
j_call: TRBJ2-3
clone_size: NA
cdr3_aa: CASRKGSTDTQYF
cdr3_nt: TGTGCCAGCAGGAAGGGGTCCACAGATACGCAGTATTTT

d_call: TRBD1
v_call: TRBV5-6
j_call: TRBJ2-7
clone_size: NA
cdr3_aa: CASSWTGGYEQYF
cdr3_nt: TGTGCCAGCAGCTGGACAGGGGGCTACGAGCAGTACTTC

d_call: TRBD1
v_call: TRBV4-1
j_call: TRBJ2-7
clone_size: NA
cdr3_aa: CASSRDRSSYEQYF
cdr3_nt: TGCGCCAGCAGCCGGGACAGGAGCTCCTACGAGCAGTACTTC

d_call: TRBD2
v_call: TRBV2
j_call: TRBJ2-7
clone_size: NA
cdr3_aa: CASRNRGGAFYEQYF
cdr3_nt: TGTGCCAGCAGAAACCGCGGGGGGGCGTTCTACGAGCAGTACTTC

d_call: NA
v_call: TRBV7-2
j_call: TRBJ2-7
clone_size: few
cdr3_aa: CASSPNYEQYF
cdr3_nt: TGTGCCAGCAGCCCAAACTACGAGCAGTACTTC

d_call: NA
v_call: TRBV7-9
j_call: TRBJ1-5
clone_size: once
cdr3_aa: CASSFKGDQPQHF
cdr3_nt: TGTGCCAGCAGCTTCAAGGGGGATCAGCCCCAGCATTTT

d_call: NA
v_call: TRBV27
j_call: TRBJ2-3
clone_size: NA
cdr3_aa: CASSLTGTTQYF
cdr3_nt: TGTGCCAGCAGTTTAACAGGGACAACGCAGTATTTT

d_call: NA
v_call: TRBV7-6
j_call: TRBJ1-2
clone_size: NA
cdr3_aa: CASSLVSGYGYTF
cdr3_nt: TGTGCCAGCAGCTTAGTAAGCGGGTATGGCTACACCTTC